The 26 T cell receptor beta chains below come from one sample, sequenced in a study of breast tumors, draining lymph nodes, adjacent tissues. Breast cancer patients provided tissue from their axillary draining lymph nodes. From the multiplex PCR reads, TCRdb called clonotypes with MiXCR, one entry per CDR3 protein. Found here are some 85,000 distinct CDR3 sequences, around 29% of them singletons; the top ten hold 8.1%. Sequencing used axillary lymph node tissue. Receptor source: a female donor with breast cancer. Some clones in this sample may be carry-over from other donors' samples.

This clonotype was counted many times. The V call is TRBV5-6, the J call TRBJ1-2; D call uncertain. CDR1 SGHDT and CDR2 YYEEEE come from the germline V gene. V gave up 3 bases and J gave up 5 bases, with 14 bases separating them. The CDR3 runs 14 residues. The CDR3 nucleotides read TGTGCCAGCAGCTCGGACGGGCTAAGGTATGGCTACACCTTC. This gives the protein CASSSDGLRYGYTF.

This clonotype occurred once. The chain has TRBV4-2 and TRBJ2-3; 7 nucleotides match TRBD1. Looked up from germline, CDR1 is LGHNA and CDR2 is YNFKEQ. CDR3 length equals 16 residues. The trim removed 3 bases at V and 1 base at J, leaving 7 bases unmatched. The CDR3, as DNA: TGTGCCAGCAGCCACGGACAGGCGACGGGCACAGATACGCAGTATTTT. Translation gives CASSHGQATGTDTQYF.

Concerning this clonotype: Just one base apart from a much larger clone, this may be a read error. The genes are TRBV11-2 and TRBJ1-4; D might be TRBD1 (6 bases). V dropped 1 base and J dropped 7 bases, with 19 bases sitting between them. Germline values: CDR1 SGHAT, CDR2 FQNNGV. The CDR3 consists of 17 residues. The CDR3 loop is CASSLVGPGAVAEKLFF. CDR3 nucleotides: TGTGCCAGCAGCTTAGTTGGCCCGGGGGCGGTAGCTGAAAAACTGTTTTTT. The full variable domain, completed using reference TRBV11-2 and TRBJ1-4, is EAGVAQSPRYKIIEKRQSVAFWCNPISGHATLYWYQQILGQGPKLLIQFQNNGVVDDSQLPKDRFSAERLKGVDSTLKIQPAKLEDSAVYLCASSLVGPGAVAEKLFFGSGTQLSVL.

A word on this clonotype: At one end, the junction sequence differs from germline, possibly due to a read error. The chain joins TRBV29-1 to TRBJ1-3, with D tentatively TRBD1 (5 bases). From germline, CDR1 is SQVTM and CDR2 ANQGSEA. The length of the CDR3 is 13 residues. The CDR3 region is CSVGDGGGSTIYF. DNA of the CDR3: TGCAGCGTTGGGGACGGCGGTGGAAGCACCATATATTTT. The whole variable domain, remainder taken from reference TRBV29-1 and TRBJ1-3, is SAVISQKPSRDICQRGTSLTIQCQVDSQVTMMFWYRQQPGQSLTLIATANQGSEATYESGFVIDKFPISRPNLTFSTLTVSNMSPEDSSIYLCSVGDGGGSTIYFGEGSWLTVV.

This clonotype came up many times. The V and J genes are TRBV9 and TRBJ2-3; the match to TRBD2 covers 9 bases. The CDR3 contains 15 residues. J lost 4 bases, V lost 0 bases, and 3 bases had no gene match. Germline CDR1 is SGDLS and CDR2 is YYNGEE. The CDR3 DNA follows: TGTGCCAGCAGCGTAGGGACTAGCGAGGCAGATACGCAGTATTTT. Amino acids: CASSVGTSEADTQYF.

This clonotype has ten or more counts. The chain couples TRBV7-2 to TRBJ2-7; D perhaps matches TRBD1 (5 bases). Per the germline V gene, CDR1 is SGHTA and CDR2 is FQGNSA. The length of the CDR3 is 12 residues. With 5 bases removed from V and 6 bases from J, the gap between germline ends came to 11 bases. The DNA of the CDR3 is TGTGCCAGCAGCCTCCAGGGTACCGAGCAGTACTTC. It yields the protein CASSLQGTEQYF.

In regard to this clonotype: The junction differs from germline at one of its ends, possibly a read error. The chain employs TRBV7-8 and TRBJ2-7; TRBD1 is a possible D gene (6 bases). From germline, CDR1 is SGHVS and CDR2 FQNEAQ. The CDR3 is 16 amino acids. CDR3 sequence (DNA): TGTGCTAGCAGCCCCCTGGGACAAGCCTCCTCCCACGAGCAGTACTTC. Protein sequence: CASSPLGQASSHEQYF.

Details on this clonotype: Since a much larger clone is just one base distant, this may be a read error. The V gene is TRBV7-6, the J gene TRBJ1-1; no clear D gene. CDR1 is SGHVS and CDR2 is FNYEAQ in the germline V gene. The CDR3 extends over 14 amino acids. CDR3 bases: TGTTCCAGCAGCTTGGGAGGAGGGATCACTGAAGCTTTCTTT. Protein sequence: CSSSLGGGITEAFF.

The sample holds many counts of this clonotype. The chain has TRBV2 and TRBJ1-6; the match to TRBD1 covers 7 bases. CDR1 SNHLY and CDR2 FYNNEI come from the germline V gene. Unmatched junction bases numbered 4, after V lost 7 bases and J lost 1 base. This CDR3 is 15 amino acids long. The CDR3 protein is CASKTRGSYNSPLHF. For the CDR3, the DNA is TGTGCCAGCAAGACCAGGGGGTCCTATAATTCACCCCTCCACTTT.

The chain recombines TRBV4-3 with TRBJ2-3; D gene unclear. CDR3 length: 15 residues. Germline V CDR1 and CDR2: LGHNA, YSLEER. V lost 0 bases to trimming and J lost 0 bases, with 7 bases between them. Here the CDR3 DNA reads TGCGCCAGCAGCCAAGATGTTTCTAGCACAGATACGCAGTATTTT. This translates into CASSQDVSSTDTQYF.

At least ten counts were recorded for this clonotype. The chain has TRBV7-8 and TRBJ2-5, with 9 bases aligning to TRBD1. Germline CDR1 reads SGHVS; CDR2 reads FQNEAQ. This CDR3 region has 14 residues. Trimming took 4 bases from V and 5 from J; bases not matched to a gene: 5. The CDR3 sequence is CASSYRTGVETQYF. DNA of the CDR3: TGTGCCAGCAGCTACAGGACAGGGGTGGAGACCCAGTACTTC.

The genes are TRBV19 and TRBJ1-2; the D is unclear. V gave up 10 bases and J gave up 13 bases, with 28 bases separating them. The CDR3 runs to 14 residues. Germline CDR1 LNHDA, CDR2 SQIVND (reference sequence). The CDR3 here is CAIVSSGLFSASTF. The CDR3 nucleotides are TGTGCCATTGTAAGCTCTGGGCTATTCTCGGCTAGCACCTTC.

This clonotype showed up many times. This sequence joins TRBV18 and TRBJ1-4; D is ambiguous. Germline values: CDR1 KGHSH, CDR2 LQKENI. Trimming took 6 bases from V and 5 from J, leaving 4 bases between them. The CDR3 contains 11 residues. The CDR3 DNA reads as TGTGCCAGCTCGCTGAATGAAAAACTGTTTTTT. This gives the protein CASSLNEKLFF.

Many counts were recorded for this clonotype. The gene calls are TRBV6-6 and TRBJ2-1; D unclear. In germline, CDR1 is MNHNY, CDR2 SVGAGI (reference sequence). This CDR3 spans 16 amino acids. Deletions cut 0 bases from V and 4 bases from J, with 13 bases between. The CDR3 spells CASSYSMDYLYNEQFF. The CDR3 coding sequence is TGTGCCAGCAGTTACTCGATGGATTACTTATACAATGAGCAGTTCTTC.

This clonotype was detected many times. A much larger clone is a single base away; this may be a read error. The chain carries TRBV20-1 and TRBJ1-2, with D possibly being TRBD1 (5 bases). V was cut by 2 bases and J by 8 bases, with 18 bases left in between. The CDR3 is 14 residues long. Germline V gene sequence: CDR1 DFQATT, CDR2 SNEGSKA (reference sequence). This CDR3 is CSARTSLGDAGYTF. In nucleotides, the CDR3 is TGCAGTGCTAGAACCTCTTTGGGGGACGCCGGCTACACCTTC.

This clonotype was counted many times. The chain recombines TRBV4-1 with TRBJ2-5; D may be TRBD1 (6 bases). The ends were cut back, 4 bases at V and 7 bases at J, with 13 bases in the middle. The CDR3 runs to 13 residues. CDR1 is MGHRA, CDR2 YSYEKL, per germline. CDR3 in DNA: TGCGCCAGCAGCCGAGAACAGGGTGGGACCCAGTACTTC. It codes for CASSREQGGTQYF.

This clonotype was counted at least ten times. The chain employs TRBV12-3 or TRBV12-4 and TRBJ1-3, with D possibly matching TRBD1 (5 bases). CDR3 length: 14 residues. With 6 bases removed from V and 4 bases from J, the gap between germline ends came to 13 bases. CDR3 bases: TGTGCCAGCAGACGTGACAGTGACGGAAACACCATATATTTT. Translated: CASRRDSDGNTIYF.

Points on this clonotype: The germline gene is not matched at one end of the junction; a read error may be the cause. The rearrangement uses TRBV14 and TRBJ1-5, with TRBD1 matching over 8 bases. The V gene's germline CDR1 is SGHDN and CDR2 FVKESK. The CDR3 is 15 residues long. The chain's CDR3 is CAGSHDRGSNQPQHF. The DNA for the CDR3 is TGTGCCGGCAGCCACGACAGGGGAAGCAATCAGCCCCAGCATTTT.

The sample holds one count of this clonotype. One end of the junction is discordant with germline, which a read error may explain. CDR3 amino acids: CASSLGPAAYEQHF. The CDR3 DNA reads TGTGCCAGCAGCTTAGGCCCAGCGGCCTACGAGCAGCACTTC. This sequence joins TRBV5-4 and TRBJ2-7, with a tentative D call TRBD2 (5 bases). This CDR3 comprises 14 residues. Per the germline V gene, CDR1 is SGHNT and CDR2 is YYREEE (reference sequence).

This clonotype has at least ten counts. The chain joins TRBV7-8 to TRBJ2-1; either TRBD1 or TRBD2 may supply D (5 bases each). Germline CDR1 SGHVS, CDR2 FQNEAQ. The germline V and J ends were trimmed by 3 bases and 4 bases, with 10 bases remaining between them. The length of the CDR3 is 14 residues. DNA for the CDR3: TGTGCCAGCAGCTTCAAGGGACGTTACAATGAGCAGTTCTTC. Residues: CASSFKGRYNEQFF.

This clonotype was recorded at least ten times. The J gene is TRBJ2-3, the V gene TRBV30; tentative D call: TRBD2 (6 bases). Trimming pared 0 bases from V and 1 base from J, leaving 8 bases between. The CDR3 has 14 amino acids. Looked up from germline, CDR1 is GTSNPN and CDR2 is SVGIG (reference sequence). The CDR3 coding sequence is TGTGCCTGGAGTGTACAGCGGGGCACAGATACGCAGTATTTT. This gives the protein CAWSVQRGTDTQYF.

There are many counts of this clonotype. The rearrangement links TRBV19 to TRBJ1-1; 7 bases fit TRBD1. V trimming: 4 bases; J trimming: 3 bases; junction bases outside the gene matches: 5. The length of the CDR3 is 14 residues. Germline CDR1 and CDR2: LNHDA and SQIVND (reference sequence). CDR3 amino acids: CASSTTTGYTEAFF. CDR3 sequence (DNA): TGTGCCAGTAGTACTACGACAGGGTACACTGAAGCTTTCTTT.

This clonotype was seen a few times. This chain uses TRBV5-1 with TRBJ2-5; the match to TRBD2 covers 7 bases. The CDR3 runs 14 residues. CDR1 and CDR2 from the germline V gene are SGHRS and YFSETQ. Losses at the gene ends were 4 bases for V and 8 bases for J; bases not matched to a gene: 11. CDR3 sequence: CASSRGSGGDTQYF. The DNA for the CDR3 is TGCGCCAGCAGCCGGGGTTCGGGGGGAGACACCCAGTACTTC.

This clonotype has a count of ten or more. V gene TRBV5-1 combines with J gene TRBJ1-2; D is possibly TRBD1 (5 bases). Trimming stripped 4 bases from V and 6 bases from J, with 13 bases between. The CDR3 is 13 amino acids. Germline CDR1 reads SGHRS; CDR2 reads YFSETQ. CDR3 residues: CASSGGAGNGYTF. The CDR3 DNA follows: TGCGCCAGCAGCGGAGGGGCAGGGAATGGCTACACCTTC.

This clonotype was picked up one time. The chain carries TRBV11-2 and TRBJ2-7; 8 positions match TRBD2. Trimming took 3 bases from V and 2 from J; bases not matched to a gene: 21. This CDR3 is built from 20 residues. The germline CDR1 and CDR2 sequences are SGHAT and FQNNGV. CDR3 region: CASSFGGPKTTSEKTYEQYF. In DNA, the CDR3 is TGTGCCAGCAGCTTTGGGGGGCCTAAAACGACTAGCGAGAAAACCTACGAGCAGTACTTC.

The table lists this clonotype with a few counts. Possible read error: a much larger clone is one base away. The rearrangement joins TRBV20-1 to TRBJ2-7, with 7 bases matching TRBD1. This CDR3 has 16 residues. The J segment lost 6 bases and the V segment lost 3 bases, leaving 17 bases of the junction unmatched. The V gene's germline CDR1 is DFQATT and CDR2 SNEGSKA (reference sequence). The CDR3 region is CSASAFGGQPRSEQYF. The DNA for the CDR3 is TGCAGTGCTAGCGCGTTTGGGGGACAGCCGAGAAGCGAGCAGTACTTC.